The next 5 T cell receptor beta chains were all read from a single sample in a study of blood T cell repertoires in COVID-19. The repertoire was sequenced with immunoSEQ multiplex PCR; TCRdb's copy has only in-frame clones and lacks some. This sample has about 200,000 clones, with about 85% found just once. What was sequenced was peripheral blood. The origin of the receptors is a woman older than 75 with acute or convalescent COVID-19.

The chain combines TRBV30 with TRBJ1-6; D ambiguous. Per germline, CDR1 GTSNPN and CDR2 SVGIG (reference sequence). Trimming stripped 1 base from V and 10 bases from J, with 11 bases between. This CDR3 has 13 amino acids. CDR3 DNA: TGTGCCTGGAGTGCTGCGGGAGAATCACCCCTCCACTTT. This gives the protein CAWSAAGESPLHF.

CDR3 DNA: TGTGCCAGCAGCTTGGAGCACAGGGGTGAAGCTTTCTTT. This encodes CASSLEHRGEAFF. This chain connects TRBV5-6 to TRBJ1-1; TRBD1 matches 7 bases. In germline, CDR1 is SGHDT, CDR2 YYEEEE. This CDR3 is built from 13 residues. J lost 7 bases, V lost 0 bases, and 3 bases had no gene match.

CDR3 residues: CASGGMAGPYEQYF. The CDR3 DNA is TGTGCCAGCGGAGGTATGGCAGGCCCATACGAGCAGTACTTC. The V call is TRBV7-2, the J call TRBJ2-7; TRBD2 might be the D (5 bases). Trimming shortened V by 8 bases and J by 4 bases, and 18 bases separated the two germline ends. The CDR3 sequence is 14 residues long. Germline CDR1 is SGHTA and CDR2 is FQGNSA.

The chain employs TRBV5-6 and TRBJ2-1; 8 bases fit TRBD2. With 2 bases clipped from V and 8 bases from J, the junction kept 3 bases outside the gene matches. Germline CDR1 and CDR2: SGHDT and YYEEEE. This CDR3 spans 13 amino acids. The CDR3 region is CASSLAGVDEQFF. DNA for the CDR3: TGTGCCAGCAGCTTAGCGGGAGTTGATGAGCAGTTCTTC.

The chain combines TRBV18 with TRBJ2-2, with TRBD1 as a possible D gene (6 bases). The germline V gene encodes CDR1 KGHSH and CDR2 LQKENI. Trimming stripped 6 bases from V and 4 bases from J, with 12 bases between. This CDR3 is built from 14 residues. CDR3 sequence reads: CASSFDRLTGELFF. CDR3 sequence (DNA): TGTGCCAGCTCTTTCGACAGGCTCACCGGGGAGCTGTTTTTT.